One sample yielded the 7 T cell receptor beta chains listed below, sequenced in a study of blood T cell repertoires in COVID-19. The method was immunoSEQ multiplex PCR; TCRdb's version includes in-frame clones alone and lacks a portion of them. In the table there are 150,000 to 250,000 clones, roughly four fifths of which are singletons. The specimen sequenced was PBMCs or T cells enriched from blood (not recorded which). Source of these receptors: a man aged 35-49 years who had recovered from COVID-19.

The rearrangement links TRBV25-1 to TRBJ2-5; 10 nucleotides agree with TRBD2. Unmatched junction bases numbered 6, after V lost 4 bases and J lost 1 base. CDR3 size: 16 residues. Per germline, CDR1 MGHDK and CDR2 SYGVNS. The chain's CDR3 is CASSVNSGGPQETQYF. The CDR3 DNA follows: TGTGCCAGCAGTGTTAATAGCGGGGGGCCCCAAGAGACCCAGTACTTC.

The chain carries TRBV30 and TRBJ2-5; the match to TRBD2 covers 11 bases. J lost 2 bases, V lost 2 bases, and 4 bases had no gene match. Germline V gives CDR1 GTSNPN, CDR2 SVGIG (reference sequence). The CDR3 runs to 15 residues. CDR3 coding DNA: TGTGCCTGGAGTACCGGGACTAGCGGACAAGAGACCCAGTACTTC. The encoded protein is CAWSTGTSGQETQYF.

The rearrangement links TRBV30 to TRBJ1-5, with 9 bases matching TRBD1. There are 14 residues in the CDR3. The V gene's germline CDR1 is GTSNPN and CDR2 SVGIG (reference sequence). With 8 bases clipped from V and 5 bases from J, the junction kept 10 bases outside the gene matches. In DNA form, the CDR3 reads TGTGCCGCCAGCCCCGGACAGGGGTATCAGCCCCAGCATTTT. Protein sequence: CAASPGQGYQPQHF.

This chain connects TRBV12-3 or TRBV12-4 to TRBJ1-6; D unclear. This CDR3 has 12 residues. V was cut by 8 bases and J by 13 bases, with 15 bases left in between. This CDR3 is CASLLAGGPLHF. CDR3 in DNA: TGTGCCAGCCTCCTCGCGGGAGGGCCCCTCCACTTT.

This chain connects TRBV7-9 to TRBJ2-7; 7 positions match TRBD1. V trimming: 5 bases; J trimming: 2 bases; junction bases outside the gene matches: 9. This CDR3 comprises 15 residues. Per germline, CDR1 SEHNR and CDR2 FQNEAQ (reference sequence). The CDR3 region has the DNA TGTGCCAGCAGCCCGACGGACAGGTTAACCTACGAGCAGTACTTC. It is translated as CASSPTDRLTYEQYF.

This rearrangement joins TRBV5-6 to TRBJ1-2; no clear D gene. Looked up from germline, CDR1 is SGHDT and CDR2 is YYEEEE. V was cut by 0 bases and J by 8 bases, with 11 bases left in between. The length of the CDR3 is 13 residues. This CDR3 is CASSLAREGGYTF. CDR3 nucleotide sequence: TGTGCCAGCAGCTTGGCGCGGGAGGGCGGCTACACCTTC.

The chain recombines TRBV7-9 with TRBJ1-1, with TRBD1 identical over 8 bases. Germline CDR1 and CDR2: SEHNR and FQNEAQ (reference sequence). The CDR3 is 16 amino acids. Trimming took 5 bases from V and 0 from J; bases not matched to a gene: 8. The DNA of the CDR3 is TGTGCCAGCAGCCGGGTAGGACAGGGAATGAACACTGAAGCTTTCTTT. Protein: CASSRVGQGMNTEAFF.